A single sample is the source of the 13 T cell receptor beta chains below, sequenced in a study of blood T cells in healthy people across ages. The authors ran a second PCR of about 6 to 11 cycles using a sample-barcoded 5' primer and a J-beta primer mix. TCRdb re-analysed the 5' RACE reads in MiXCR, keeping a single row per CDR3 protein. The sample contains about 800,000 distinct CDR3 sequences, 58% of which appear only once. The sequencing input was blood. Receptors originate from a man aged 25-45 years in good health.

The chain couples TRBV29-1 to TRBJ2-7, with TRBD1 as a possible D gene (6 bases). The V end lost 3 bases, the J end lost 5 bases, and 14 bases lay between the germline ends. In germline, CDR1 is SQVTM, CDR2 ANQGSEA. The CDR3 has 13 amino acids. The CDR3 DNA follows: TGCAGCGTTGAGAACCTACAGGGAAACGAGCAGTACTTC. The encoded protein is CSVENLQGNEQYF.

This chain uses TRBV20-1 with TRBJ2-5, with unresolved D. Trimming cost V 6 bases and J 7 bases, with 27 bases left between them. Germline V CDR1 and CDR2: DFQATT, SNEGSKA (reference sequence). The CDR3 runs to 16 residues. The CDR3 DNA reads TGCAGTGCGACCCGGATGGGTCTGGGTCACGCAGCGACCCAGTACTTC. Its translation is CSATRMGLGHAATQYF.

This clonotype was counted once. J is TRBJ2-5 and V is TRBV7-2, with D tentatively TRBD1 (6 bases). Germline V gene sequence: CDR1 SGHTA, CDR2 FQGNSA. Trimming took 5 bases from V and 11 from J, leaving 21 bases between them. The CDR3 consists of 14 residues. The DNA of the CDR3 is TGTGCCAGCAGCCCCGCCCTATGGGACAATGAGCAGTACTTC. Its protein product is CASSPALWDNEQYF.

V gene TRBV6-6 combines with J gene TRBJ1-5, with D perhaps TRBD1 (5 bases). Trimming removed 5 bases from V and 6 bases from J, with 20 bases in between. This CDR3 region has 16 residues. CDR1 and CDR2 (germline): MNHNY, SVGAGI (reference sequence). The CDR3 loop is CASSAGQGLSGQPQHF. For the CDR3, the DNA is TGTGCCAGCAGTGCCGGACAAGGGCTTTCGGGTCAGCCCCAGCATTTT.

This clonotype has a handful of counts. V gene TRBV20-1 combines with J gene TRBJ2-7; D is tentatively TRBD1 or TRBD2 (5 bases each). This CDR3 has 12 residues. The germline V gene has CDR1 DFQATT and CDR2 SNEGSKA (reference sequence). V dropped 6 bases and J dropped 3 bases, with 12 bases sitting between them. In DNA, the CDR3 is TGCAGTGCCCCGAGGGACGTCTACGAGCAGTACTTC. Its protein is CSAPRDVYEQYF.

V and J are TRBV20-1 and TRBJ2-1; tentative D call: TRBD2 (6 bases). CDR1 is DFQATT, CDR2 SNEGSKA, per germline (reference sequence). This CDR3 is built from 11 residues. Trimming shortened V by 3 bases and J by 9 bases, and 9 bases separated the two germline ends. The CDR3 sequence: CSARSGVEQFF. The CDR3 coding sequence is TGCAGTGCTAGGTCGGGAGTTGAGCAGTTCTTC.

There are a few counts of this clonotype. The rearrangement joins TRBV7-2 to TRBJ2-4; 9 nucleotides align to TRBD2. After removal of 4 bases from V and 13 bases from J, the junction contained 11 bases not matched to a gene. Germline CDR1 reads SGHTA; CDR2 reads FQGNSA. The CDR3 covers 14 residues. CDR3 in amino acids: CASSSYKREEEQYF. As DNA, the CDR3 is TGTGCCAGCAGCTCCTACAAGCGGGAGGAAGAGCAGTACTTC.

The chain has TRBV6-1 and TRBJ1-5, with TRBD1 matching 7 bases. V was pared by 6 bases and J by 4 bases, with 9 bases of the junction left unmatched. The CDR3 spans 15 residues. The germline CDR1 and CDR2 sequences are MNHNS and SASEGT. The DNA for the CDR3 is TGTGCCAGCAGGGGGGGACAGTTATTAAATCAGCCCCAGCATTTT. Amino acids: CASRGGQLLNQPQHF.

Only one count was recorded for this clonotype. The CDR3 DNA reads as TGTGCCAGCAGTTTATGGGGAGGAGGGCAGCCCCAGCATTTT. As protein: CASSLWGGGQPQHF. The chain combines TRBV6-2 or TRBV6-3 with TRBJ1-5; no definite D call. The CDR3 has 14 amino acids. The V gene lost 4 bases and the J gene lost 7 bases, with 14 bases spanning the gap. Germline CDR1 reads MNHEY; CDR2 reads SVGEGT.

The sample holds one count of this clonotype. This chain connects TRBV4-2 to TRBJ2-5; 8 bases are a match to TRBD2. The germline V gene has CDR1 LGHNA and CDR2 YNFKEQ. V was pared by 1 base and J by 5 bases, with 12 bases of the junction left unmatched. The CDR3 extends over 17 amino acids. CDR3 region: CASSQGVGLAGEETQYF. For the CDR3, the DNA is TGTGCCAGCAGCCAAGGGGTTGGGCTAGCGGGTGAGGAGACCCAGTACTTC.

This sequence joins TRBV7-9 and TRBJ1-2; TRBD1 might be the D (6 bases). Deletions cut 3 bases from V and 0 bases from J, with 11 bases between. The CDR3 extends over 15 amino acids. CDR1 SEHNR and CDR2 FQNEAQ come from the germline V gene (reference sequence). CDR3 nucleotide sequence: TGTGCCAGCAGCTTTTACAGGGACGCTAACTATGGCTACACCTTC. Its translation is CASSFYRDANYGYTF.

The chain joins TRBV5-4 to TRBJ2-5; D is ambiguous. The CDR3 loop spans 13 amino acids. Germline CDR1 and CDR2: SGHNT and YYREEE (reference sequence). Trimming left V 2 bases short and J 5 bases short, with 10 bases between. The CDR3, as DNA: TGTGCCAGCAGCTTCTTCCGCGAGGAGACCCAGTACTTC. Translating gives CASSFFREETQYF.

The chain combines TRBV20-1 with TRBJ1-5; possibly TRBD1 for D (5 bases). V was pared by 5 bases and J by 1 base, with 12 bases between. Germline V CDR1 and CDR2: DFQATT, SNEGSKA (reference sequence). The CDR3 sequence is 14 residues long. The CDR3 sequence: CSAPPGGSNQPQHF. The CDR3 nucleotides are TGCAGTGCTCCGCCGGGGGGAAGCAATCAGCCCCAGCATTTT.